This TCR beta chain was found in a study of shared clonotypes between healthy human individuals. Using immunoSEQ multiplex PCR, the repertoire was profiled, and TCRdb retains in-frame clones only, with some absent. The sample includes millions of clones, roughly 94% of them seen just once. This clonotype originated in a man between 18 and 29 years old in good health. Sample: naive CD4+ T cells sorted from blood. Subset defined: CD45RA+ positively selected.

This chain's CDR3 is CASSIHPRVADGYTF. CDR3 bases: TGTGCCAGTAGTATACACCCGAGGGTGGCGGATGGCTACACCTTC. This rearrangement joins TRBV19 to TRBJ1-2; D uncertain. With 2 bases removed from V and 6 bases from J, the gap between germline ends came to 16 bases. Germline V gene sequence: CDR1 LNHDA, CDR2 SQIVND (reference sequence). CDR3 length equals 15 residues.